This T cell receptor beta chain is drawn from a study of T cells in Graves' hyperthyroidism and ophthalmopathy. There were TCR beta CDR3 regions amplified from RNA transcripts. HTBI primers were the set used in a first-round RT-PCR of the TCR CDR3. MiXCR, applied by TCRdb to the multiplex PCR reads, yields one record per CDR3 protein. The data contain some 620,000 distinct CDR3 sequences, 16% of them singletons. The CDR3 runs 15 residues. With 3 bases clipped from V and 4 bases from J, the junction kept 3 bases outside the gene matches. CDR1 and CDR2 from the germline V gene are SGHDT and YYEEEE. Recently diagnosed hyperthyroidism of less than 2 months' duration affected patients aged 18 to 65. Thyroid ultrasound, orbital computed tomography, clinical symptoms, and serum thyroxine and TRAb underpinned diagnoses. This clonotype was seen many times.

The sequenced sample consisted of blood. The rearrangement joins TRBV5-6 to TRBJ2-1, with 11 positions matching TRBD2. This clonotype originated in a woman aged 25-40 years with Graves' hyperthyroidism. CDR3 nucleotides: TGTGCCAGCAGCTACACTAGCGGGGGTTACAATGAGCAGTTCTTC. Translated, it gives CASSYTSGGYNEQFF.